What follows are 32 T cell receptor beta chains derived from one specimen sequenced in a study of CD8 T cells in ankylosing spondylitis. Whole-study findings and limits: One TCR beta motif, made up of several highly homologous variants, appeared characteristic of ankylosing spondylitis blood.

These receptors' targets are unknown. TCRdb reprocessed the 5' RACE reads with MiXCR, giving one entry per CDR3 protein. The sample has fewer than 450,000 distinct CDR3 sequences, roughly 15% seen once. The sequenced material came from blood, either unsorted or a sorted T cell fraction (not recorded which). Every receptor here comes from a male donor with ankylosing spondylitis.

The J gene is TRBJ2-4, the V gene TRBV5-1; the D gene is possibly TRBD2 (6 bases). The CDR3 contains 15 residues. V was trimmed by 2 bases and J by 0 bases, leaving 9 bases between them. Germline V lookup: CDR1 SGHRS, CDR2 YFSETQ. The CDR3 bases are TGCGCCAGCAGCTTCGGGGGAACAGCCAAAAACATTCAGTACTTC. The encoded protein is CASSFGGTAKNIQYF.

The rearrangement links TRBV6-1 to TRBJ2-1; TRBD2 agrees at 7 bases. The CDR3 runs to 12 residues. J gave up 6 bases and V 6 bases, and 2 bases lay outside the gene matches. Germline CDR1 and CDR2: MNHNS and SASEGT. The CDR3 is CASRRGSNEQFF. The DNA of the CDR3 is TGTGCCAGCAGGCGGGGGTCCAATGAGCAGTTCTTC.

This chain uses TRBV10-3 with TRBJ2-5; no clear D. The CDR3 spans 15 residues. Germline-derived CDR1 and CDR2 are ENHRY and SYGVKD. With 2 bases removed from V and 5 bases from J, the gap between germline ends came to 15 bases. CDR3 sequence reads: CAISENRQPWETQYF. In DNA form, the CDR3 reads TGTGCCATCAGTGAGAACCGGCAGCCCTGGGAGACCCAGTACTTC.

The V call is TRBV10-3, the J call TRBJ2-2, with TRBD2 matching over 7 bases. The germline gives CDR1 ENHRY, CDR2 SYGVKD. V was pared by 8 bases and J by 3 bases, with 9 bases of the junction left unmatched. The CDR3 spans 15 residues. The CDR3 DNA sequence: TGTGCCATCCGAGCGGGGCGCTTGGACACCGGGGAGCTGTTTTTT. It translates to CAIRAGRLDTGELFF.

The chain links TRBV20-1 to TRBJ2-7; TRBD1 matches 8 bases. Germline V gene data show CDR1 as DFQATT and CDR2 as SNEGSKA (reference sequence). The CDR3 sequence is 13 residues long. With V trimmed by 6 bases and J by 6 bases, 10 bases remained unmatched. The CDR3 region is CSAPDRGTSEQYF. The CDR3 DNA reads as TGCAGTGCCCCAGACAGGGGTACTTCCGAGCAGTACTTC.

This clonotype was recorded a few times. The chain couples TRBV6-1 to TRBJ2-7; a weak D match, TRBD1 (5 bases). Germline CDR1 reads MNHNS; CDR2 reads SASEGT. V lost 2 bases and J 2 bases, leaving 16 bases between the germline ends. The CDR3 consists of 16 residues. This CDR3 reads CASSEFRGARAYEQYF. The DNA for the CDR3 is TGTGCCAGCAGTGAATTTCGTGGGGCCCGAGCCTACGAGCAGTACTTC.

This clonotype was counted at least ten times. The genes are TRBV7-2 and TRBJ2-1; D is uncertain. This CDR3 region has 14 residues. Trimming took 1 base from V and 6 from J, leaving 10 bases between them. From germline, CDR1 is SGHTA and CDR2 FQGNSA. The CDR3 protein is CASSLGSQINEQFF. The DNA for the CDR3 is TGTGCCAGCAGCTTAGGCAGCCAGATCAATGAGCAGTTCTTC.

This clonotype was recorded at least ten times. CDR3 nucleotide sequence: TGTGCCAGCACCAACGACCTGAGCTCTGGAAACACCATATATTTT. It codes for CASTNDLSSGNTIYF. J is TRBJ1-3 and V is TRBV9; D gene ambiguous. Deletions cut 6 bases from V and 0 bases from J, with 13 bases between. CDR3 size: 15 residues. Germline CDR1 reads SGDLS; CDR2 reads YYNGEE.

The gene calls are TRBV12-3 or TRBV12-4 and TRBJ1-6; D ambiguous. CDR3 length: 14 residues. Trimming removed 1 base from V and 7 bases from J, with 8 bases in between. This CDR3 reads CASSLGEVNSPLHF. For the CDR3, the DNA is TGTGCCAGCAGTTTAGGGGAGGTGAATTCACCCCTCCACTTT.

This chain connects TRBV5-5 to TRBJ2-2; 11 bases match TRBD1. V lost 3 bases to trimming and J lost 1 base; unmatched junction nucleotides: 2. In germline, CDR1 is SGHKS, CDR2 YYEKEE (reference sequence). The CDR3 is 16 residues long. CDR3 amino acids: CASSWTGGLNTGELFF. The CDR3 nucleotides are TGTGCCAGCAGCTGGACAGGGGGCCTGAACACCGGGGAGCTGTTTTTT.

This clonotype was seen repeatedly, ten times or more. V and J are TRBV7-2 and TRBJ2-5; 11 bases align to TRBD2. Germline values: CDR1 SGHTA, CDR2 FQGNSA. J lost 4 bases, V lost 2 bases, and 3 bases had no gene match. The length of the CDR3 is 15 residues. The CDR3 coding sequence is TGTGCCAGCAGCTTAACCGGGACTAGCGGAGAGACCCAGTACTTC. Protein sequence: CASSLTGTSGETQYF.

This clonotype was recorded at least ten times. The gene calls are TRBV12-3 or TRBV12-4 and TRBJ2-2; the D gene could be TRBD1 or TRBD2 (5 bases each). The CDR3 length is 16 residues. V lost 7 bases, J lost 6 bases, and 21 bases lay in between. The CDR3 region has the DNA TGTGCCAGCACCCCAAGGGCAGAGGGGCGAGCCGGGGAGCTGTTTTTT. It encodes CASTPRAEGRAGELFF.

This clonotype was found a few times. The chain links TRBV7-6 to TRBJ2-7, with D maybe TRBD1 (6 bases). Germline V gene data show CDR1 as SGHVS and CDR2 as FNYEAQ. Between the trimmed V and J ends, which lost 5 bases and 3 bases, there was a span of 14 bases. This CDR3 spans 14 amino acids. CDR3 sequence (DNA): TGTGCCAGCAGCCCCAGGTGGACAGTCTACGAGCAGTACTTC. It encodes CASSPRWTVYEQYF.

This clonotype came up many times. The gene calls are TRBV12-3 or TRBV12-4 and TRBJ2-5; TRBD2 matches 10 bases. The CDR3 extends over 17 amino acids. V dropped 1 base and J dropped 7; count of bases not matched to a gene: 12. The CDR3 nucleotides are TGTGCCAGCAGTTTAGGGACTAGCGGCCGATCCGGTGGGACCCAGTACTTC. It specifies CASSLGTSGRSGGTQYF.

The CDR3 spells CASSLEGRVTYEQYF. The CDR3 nucleotides are TGTGCCAGCAGCTTGGAGGGCAGGGTAACCTACGAGCAGTACTTC. This chain joins TRBV5-6 and TRBJ2-7; weak D call: TRBD1 (5 bases). Germline values: CDR1 SGHDT, CDR2 YYEEEE. With 0 bases removed from V and 2 bases from J, the gap between germline ends came to 12 bases. The CDR3 runs 15 residues.

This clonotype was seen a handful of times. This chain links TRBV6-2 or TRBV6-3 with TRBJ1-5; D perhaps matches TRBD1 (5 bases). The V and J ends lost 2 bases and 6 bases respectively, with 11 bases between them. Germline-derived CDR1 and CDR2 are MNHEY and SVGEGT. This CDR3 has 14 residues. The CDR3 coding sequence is TGTGCCAGCAGTTACGGCAGGGTGGGTCAGCCCCAGCATTTT. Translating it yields CASSYGRVGQPQHF.

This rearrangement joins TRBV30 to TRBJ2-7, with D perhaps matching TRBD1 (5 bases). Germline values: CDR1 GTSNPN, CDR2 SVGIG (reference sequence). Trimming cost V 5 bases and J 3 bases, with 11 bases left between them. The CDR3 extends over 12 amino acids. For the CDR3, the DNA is TGTGCCTGGGGAAAAACAGGCTACGAGCAGTACTTC. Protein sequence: CAWGKTGYEQYF. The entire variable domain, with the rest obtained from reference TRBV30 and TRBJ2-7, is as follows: SQTIHQWPATLVQPVGSPLSLECTVEGTSNPNLYWYRQAAGRGLQLLFYSVGIGQISSEVPQNLSASRPQDRQFILSSKKLLLSDSGFYLCAWGKTGYEQYFGPGTRLTVT.

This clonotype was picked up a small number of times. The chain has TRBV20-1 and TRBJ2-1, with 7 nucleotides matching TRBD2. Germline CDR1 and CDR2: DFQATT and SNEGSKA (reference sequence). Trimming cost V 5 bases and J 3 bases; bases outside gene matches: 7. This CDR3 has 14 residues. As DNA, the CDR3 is TGCAGTGCTCCACTAGCGAAGGTCTACAATGAGCAGTTCTTC. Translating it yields CSAPLAKVYNEQFF.

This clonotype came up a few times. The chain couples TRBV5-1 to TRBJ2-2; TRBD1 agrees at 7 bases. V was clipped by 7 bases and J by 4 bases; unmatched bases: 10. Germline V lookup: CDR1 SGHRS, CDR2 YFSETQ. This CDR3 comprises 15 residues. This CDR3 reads CASGLARQGTGELFF. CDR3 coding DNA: TGCGCCAGCGGGCTAGCCAGACAGGGCACCGGGGAGCTGTTTTTT.

The CDR3 nucleotides read TGCGCCAGCAGCTTGGGGGGGGTCTCAGGACAGCCCCAGCATTTT. This translates into CASSLGGVSGQPQHF. V gene TRBV5-1 combines with J gene TRBJ1-5, with D possibly TRBD1 on 5 matching bases. Germline V gives CDR1 SGHRS, CDR2 YFSETQ. V was cut by 0 bases and J by 7 bases, with 14 bases left in between. CDR3 length equals 15 residues.

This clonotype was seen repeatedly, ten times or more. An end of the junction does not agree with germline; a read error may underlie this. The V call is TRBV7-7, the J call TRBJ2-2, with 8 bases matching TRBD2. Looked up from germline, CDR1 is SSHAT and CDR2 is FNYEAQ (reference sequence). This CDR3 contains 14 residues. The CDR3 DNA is TGTGCTAGCAGCTTGGGACTAGGAACCGGGGAGCTGTTTTTT. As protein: CASSLGLGTGELFF.

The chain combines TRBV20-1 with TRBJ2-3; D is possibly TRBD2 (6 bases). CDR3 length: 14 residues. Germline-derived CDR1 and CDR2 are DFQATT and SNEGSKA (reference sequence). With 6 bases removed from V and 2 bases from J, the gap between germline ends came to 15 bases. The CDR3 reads CSALGGEATDTQYF. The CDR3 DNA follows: TGCAGTGCCCTGGGAGGTGAGGCCACAGATACGCAGTATTTT.

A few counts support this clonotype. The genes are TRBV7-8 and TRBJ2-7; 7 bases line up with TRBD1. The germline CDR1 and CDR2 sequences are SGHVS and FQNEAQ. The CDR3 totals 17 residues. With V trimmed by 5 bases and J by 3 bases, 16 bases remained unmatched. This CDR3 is CASSLNLGRGGGYEQYF. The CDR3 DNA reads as TGTGCCAGCAGCCTTAATTTGGGGAGAGGGGGCGGCTACGAGCAGTACTTC.

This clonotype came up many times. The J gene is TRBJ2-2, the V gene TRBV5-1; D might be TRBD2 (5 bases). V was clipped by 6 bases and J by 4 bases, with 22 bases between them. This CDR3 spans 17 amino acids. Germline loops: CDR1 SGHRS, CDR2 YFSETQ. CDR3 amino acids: CASTFEGGPRGTGELFF. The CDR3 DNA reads TGCGCCAGCACCTTCGAGGGTGGGCCTCGTGGCACCGGGGAGCTGTTTTTT.

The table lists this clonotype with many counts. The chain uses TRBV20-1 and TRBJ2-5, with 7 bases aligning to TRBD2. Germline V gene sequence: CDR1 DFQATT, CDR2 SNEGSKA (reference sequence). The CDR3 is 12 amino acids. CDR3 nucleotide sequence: TGCAGGGCCGGGACTACCCAAGAGACCCAGTACTTC. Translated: CRAGTTQETQYF.

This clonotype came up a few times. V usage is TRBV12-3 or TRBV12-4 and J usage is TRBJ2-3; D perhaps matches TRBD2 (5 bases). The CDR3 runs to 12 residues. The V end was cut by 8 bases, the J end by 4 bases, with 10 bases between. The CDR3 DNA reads TGTGCCAGCGCCCGGGATTCAGATACGCAGTATTTT. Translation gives CASARDSDTQYF.

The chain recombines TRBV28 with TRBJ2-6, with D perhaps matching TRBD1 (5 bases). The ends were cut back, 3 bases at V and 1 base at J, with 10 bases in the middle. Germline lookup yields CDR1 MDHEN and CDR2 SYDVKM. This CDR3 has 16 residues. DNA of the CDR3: TGTGCCAGCAGTTTGGACATACAGTCTGGGGCCAACGTCCTGACTTTC. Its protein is CASSLDIQSGANVLTF.

The CDR3 region is CSARRLHYGYTF. CDR3 DNA: TGCAGTGCTAGACGTCTCCACTATGGCTACACCTTC. The chain uses TRBV20-1 and TRBJ1-2; D not certain. This CDR3 region has 12 residues. V was trimmed by 2 bases and J by 3 bases, leaving 7 bases between them. Germline V gene data show CDR1 as DFQATT and CDR2 as SNEGSKA (reference sequence).

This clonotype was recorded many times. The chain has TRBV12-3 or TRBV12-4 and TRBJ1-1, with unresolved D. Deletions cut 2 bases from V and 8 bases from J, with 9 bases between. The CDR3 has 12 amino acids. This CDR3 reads CASSLKTLEAFF. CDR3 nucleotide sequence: TGTGCCAGCAGTTTAAAGACTCTAGAAGCTTTCTTT.

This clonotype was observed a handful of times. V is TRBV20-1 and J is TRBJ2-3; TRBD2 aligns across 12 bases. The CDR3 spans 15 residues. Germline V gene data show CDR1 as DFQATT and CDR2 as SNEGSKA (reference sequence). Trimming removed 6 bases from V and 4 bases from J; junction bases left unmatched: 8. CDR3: CSALPLAGGPDTQYF. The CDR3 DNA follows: TGCAGTGCCCTTCCCCTAGCGGGAGGGCCAGATACGCAGTATTTT.

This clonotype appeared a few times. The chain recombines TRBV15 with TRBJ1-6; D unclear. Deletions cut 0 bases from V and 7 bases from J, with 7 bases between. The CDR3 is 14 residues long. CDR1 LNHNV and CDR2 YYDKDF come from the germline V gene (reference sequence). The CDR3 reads CATSRDPTNSPLHF. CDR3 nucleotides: TGTGCCACCAGCAGAGATCCGACAAATTCACCCCTCCACTTT.

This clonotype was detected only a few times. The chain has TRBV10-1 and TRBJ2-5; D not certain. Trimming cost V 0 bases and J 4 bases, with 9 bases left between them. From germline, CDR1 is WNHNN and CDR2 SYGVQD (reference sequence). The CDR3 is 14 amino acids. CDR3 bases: TGCGCCAGCAGTGAGTCGAGTGGGCGAGAGACCCAGTACTTC. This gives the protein CASSESSGRETQYF.